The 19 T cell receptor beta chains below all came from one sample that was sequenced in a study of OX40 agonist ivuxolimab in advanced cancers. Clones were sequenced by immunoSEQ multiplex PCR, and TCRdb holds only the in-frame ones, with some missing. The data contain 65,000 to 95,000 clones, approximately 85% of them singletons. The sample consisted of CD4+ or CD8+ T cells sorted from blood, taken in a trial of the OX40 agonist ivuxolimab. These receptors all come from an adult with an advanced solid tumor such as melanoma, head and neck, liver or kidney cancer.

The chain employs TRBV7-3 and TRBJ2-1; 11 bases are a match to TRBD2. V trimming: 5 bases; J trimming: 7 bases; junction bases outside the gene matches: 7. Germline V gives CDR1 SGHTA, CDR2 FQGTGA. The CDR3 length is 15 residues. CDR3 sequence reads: CASSPGTSGLNEQFF. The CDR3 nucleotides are TGTGCCAGCAGCCCTGGGACTAGCGGTTTGAATGAGCAGTTCTTC.

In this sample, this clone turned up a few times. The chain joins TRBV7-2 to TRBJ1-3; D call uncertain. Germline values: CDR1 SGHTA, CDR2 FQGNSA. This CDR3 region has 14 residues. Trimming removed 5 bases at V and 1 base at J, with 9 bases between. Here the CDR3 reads CASSRLGSGNTIYF. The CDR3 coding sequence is TGTGCCAGCAGCCGATTGGGGTCTGGAAACACCATATATTTT.

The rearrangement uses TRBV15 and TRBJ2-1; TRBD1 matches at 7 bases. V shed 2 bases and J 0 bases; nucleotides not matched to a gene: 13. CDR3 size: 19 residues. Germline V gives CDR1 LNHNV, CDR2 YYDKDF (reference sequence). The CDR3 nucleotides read TGTGCCACCAGCAGATTCCCCTTGGACAGGAAAGACTCCTACAATGAGCAGTTCTTC. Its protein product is CATSRFPLDRKDSYNEQFF.

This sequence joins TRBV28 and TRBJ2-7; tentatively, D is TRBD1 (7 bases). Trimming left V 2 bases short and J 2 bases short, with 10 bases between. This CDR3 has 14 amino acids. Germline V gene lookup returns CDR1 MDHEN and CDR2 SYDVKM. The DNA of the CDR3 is TGTGCCAGCAGTTTAGGGGGGACAGCCTACGAGCAGTACTTC. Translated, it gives CASSLGGTAYEQYF.

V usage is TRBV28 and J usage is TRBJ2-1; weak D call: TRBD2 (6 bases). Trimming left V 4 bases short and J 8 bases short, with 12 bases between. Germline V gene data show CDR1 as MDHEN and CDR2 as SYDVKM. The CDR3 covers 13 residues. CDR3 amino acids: CASSYYGSDEQFF. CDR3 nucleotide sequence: TGTGCCAGCAGTTACTACGGGAGCGATGAGCAGTTCTTC.

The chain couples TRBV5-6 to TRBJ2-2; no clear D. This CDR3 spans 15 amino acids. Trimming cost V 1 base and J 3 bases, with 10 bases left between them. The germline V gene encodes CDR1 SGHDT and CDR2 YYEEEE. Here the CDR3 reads CASSLLGGYTGELFF. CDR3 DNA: TGTGCCAGCAGCTTGCTAGGCGGTTACACCGGGGAGCTGTTTTTT.

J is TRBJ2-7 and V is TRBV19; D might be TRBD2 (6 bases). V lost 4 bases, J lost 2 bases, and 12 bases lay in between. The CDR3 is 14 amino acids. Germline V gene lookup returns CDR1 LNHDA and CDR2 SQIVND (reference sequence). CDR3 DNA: TGTGCCAGTAGTAAAAGTGCGGGACCCTACGAGCAGTACTTC. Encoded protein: CASSKSAGPYEQYF.

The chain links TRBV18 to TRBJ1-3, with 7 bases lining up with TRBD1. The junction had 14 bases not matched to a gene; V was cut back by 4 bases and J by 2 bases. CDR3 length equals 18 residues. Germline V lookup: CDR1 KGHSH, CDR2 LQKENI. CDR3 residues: CASSRTRDRRLTGNTIYF. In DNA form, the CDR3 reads TGTGCCAGCTCACGAACCCGGGACAGAAGACTGACTGGAAACACCATATATTTT.

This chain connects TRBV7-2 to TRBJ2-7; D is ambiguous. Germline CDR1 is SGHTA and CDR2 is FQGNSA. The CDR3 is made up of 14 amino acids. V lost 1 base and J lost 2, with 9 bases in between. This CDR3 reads CASSLDARTYEQYF. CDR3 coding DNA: TGTGCCAGCAGCTTAGATGCCCGCACCTACGAGCAGTACTTC.

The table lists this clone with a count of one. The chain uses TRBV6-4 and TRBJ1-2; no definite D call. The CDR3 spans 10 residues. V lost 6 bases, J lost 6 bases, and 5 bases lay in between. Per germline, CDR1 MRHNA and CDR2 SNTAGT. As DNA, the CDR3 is TGTGCCAGCAGGGAGGATGGCTACACCTTC. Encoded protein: CASREDGYTF.

CDR3 DNA: TGTGCCAGCACGTACAATGAGCAGTTCTTC. Its translation is CASTYNEQFF. The chain is built from TRBV7-9 and TRBJ2-1; D uncertain. V was shortened by 7 bases and J by 4 bases, with 2 bases between the two germline ends. Germline assignment: CDR1 SEHNR and CDR2 FQNEAQ (reference sequence). This CDR3 comprises 10 residues. The full variable domain, its missing parts supplied by reference TRBV7-9 and TRBJ2-1, is DTGVSQNPRHKITKRGQNVTFRCDPISEHNRLYWYRQTLGQGPEFLTYFQNEAQLEKSRLLSDRFSAERPKGSFSTLEIQRTEQGDSAMYLCASTYNEQFFGPGTRLTVL.

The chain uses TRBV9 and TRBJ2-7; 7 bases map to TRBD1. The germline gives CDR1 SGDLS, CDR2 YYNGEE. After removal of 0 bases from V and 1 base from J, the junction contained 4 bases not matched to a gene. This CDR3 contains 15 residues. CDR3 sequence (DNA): TGTGCCAGCAGCGTAGGGACAGGACATTCCTACGAGCAGTACTTC. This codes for CASSVGTGHSYEQYF.

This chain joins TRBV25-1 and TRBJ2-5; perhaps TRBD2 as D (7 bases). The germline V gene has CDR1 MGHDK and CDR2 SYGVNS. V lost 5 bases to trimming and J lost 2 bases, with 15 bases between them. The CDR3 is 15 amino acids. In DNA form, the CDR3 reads TGTGCCAGCAGTTGGGGGAGGGGGGGACAAGAGACCCAGTACTTC. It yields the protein CASSWGRGGQETQYF.

CDR3 in DNA: TGCGCCAGCAGTGAGAGTTTTGGCTACACCTTC. Encoded protein: CASSESFGYTF. The chain recombines TRBV10-2 with TRBJ1-2; D not resolved. Trimming stripped 2 bases from V and 7 bases from J, with 5 bases between. There are 11 residues in the CDR3. Germline CDR1 is WSHSY and CDR2 is SAAADI.

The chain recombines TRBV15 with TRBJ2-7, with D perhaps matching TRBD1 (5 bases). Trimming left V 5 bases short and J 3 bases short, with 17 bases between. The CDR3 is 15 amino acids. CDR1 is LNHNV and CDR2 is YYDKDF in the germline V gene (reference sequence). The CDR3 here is CATSPGQGGIYEQYF. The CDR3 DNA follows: TGTGCCACCAGCCCCGGCCAGGGCGGAATCTACGAGCAGTACTTC.

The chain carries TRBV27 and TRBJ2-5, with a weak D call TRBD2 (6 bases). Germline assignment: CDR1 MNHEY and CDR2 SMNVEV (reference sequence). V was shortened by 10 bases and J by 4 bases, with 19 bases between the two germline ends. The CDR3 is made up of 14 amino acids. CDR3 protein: CATGEAGLLETQYF. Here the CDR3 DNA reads TGTGCCACCGGGGAGGCGGGTCTACTAGAGACCCAGTACTTC.

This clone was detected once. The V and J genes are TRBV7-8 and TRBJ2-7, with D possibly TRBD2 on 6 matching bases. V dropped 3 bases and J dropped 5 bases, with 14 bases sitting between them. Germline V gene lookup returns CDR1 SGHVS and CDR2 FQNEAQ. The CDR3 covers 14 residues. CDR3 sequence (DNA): TGTGCCAGCAGCTTGTGGGTTACTAGCAACGAGCAGTACTTC. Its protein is CASSLWVTSNEQYF.

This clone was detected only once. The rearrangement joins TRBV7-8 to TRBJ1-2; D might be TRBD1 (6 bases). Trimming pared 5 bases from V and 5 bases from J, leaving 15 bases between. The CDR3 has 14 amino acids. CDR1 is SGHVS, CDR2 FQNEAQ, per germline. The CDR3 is CASSPHRVGYGYTF. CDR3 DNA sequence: TGTGCCAGCAGCCCCCACAGGGTCGGATATGGCTACACCTTC.

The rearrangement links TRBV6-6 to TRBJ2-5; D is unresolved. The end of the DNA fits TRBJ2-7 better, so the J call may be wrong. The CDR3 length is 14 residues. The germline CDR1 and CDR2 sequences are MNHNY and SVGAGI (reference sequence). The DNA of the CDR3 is TGTGCCAGCATCGGCAGCACCCTTCCCTACGAGCAGTACTTC. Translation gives CASIGSTLPYEQYF.